This T cell receptor (beta chain) was recorded in a study of T cell changes during pregnancy in multiple sclerosis. Clones were read by immunoSEQ multiplex PCR, and TCRdb kept only the in-frame ones, dropping some. The sample lists roughly 75,000 clones, about 89% seen once, with around 2% in the top ten. From germline, CDR1 is WNHNN and CDR2 SYGVQD (reference sequence). The CDR3 sequence is 14 residues long. V dropped 4 bases and J dropped 4 bases, with 11 bases sitting between them. The chain has TRBV10-1 and TRBJ2-1; perhaps TRBD2 as D (5 bases). The sample in question was peripheral blood, obtained before pregnancy. This sequence was found in a female donor with multiple sclerosis, enrolled in a pregnancy study. The CDR3 sequence: CASSGAGIYNEQFF. The CDR3 region has the DNA TGCGCCAGCAGTGGGGCCGGGATTTACAATGAGCAGTTCTTC.